Each of the 23 T cell receptor beta chains below was sequenced from the same sample in a study of technical replicates of blood from a handful of donors. Measured with immunoSEQ multiplex PCR; TCRdb has only the in-frame clones, and not every one. The sample records roughly 85,000 clones, about 94% being singletons. Sequencing was performed on T cells isolated from PBMCs. Receptors originate from a human donor in good health.

The rearrangement joins TRBV11-2 to TRBJ2-7, with TRBD1 matching 9 bases. This CDR3 is built from 13 residues. From germline, CDR1 is SGHAT and CDR2 FQNNGV. The V and J ends lost 5 bases and 6 bases, in that order; junction bases with no gene match: 5. Here the CDR3 reads CASSQGQGFEQYF. DNA of the CDR3: TGTGCCAGCAGCCAGGGACAGGGCTTCGAGCAGTACTTC. Full variable domain (missing parts from reference TRBV11-2 and TRBJ2-7): EAGVAQSPRYKIIEKRQSVAFWCNPISGHATLYWYQQILGQGPKLLIQFQNNGVVDDSQLPKDRFSAERLKGVDSTLKIQPAKLEDSAVYLCASSQGQGFEQYFGPGTRLTVT.

The V call is TRBV2, the J call TRBJ2-7, with 10 bases matching TRBD1. Trimming at V came to 6 bases and at J to 5 bases, leaving 1 base not matched to a gene. The germline V gene encodes CDR1 SNHLY and CDR2 FYNNEI. This CDR3 has 12 amino acids. The CDR3: CASRGQGNEQYF. The CDR3, as DNA: TGTGCCAGCAGGGGACAGGGGAACGAGCAGTACTTC.

This clone was recorded once. This chain links TRBV5-1 with TRBJ2-7; 7 nucleotides match TRBD2. The V gene end was trimmed by 6 bases and the J gene end by 3 bases; junction bases not matched to a gene: 9. The CDR3 runs 14 residues. The germline gives CDR1 SGHRS, CDR2 YFSETQ. This CDR3 is CASNSFPGGYEQYF. The CDR3 DNA is TGCGCCAGCAACTCTTTCCCGGGAGGCTACGAGCAGTACTTC.

V usage is TRBV6-5 and J usage is TRBJ1-1; 7 bases map to TRBD1. V shed 8 bases and J 5 bases; nucleotides not matched to a gene: 14. The CDR3 is made up of 15 amino acids. Germline CDR1 is MNHEY and CDR2 is SVGAGI. CDR3 residues: CASYLPGQLKTEAFF. In DNA form, the CDR3 reads TGTGCCAGCTATTTACCGGGACAGTTAAAGACTGAAGCTTTCTTT.

The chain is built from TRBV6-5 and TRBJ1-4; D gene ambiguous. The CDR3 is 15 residues long. Germline V gives CDR1 MNHEY, CDR2 SVGAGI. Trimming removed 0 bases at V and 4 bases at J, with 9 bases between. The CDR3 sequence is CASSYSGQFNEKLFF. CDR3 in DNA: TGTGCCAGCAGTTACTCGGGCCAGTTTAATGAAAAACTGTTTTTT.

This clone was observed once. This sequence joins TRBV10-2 and TRBJ1-6; D is uncertain. This CDR3 is 15 amino acids long. The germline V and J ends were trimmed by 4 bases and 0 bases, with 7 bases remaining between them. CDR1 is WSHSY, CDR2 SAAADI, per germline. CDR3 sequence (DNA): TGCGCCAGCAGTGCTGGGAGCTCCTATAATTCACCCCTCCACTTT. It yields the protein CASSAGSSYNSPLHF.

V is TRBV5-1 and J is TRBJ2-2; 9 positions match TRBD1. Germline V gives CDR1 SGHRS, CDR2 YFSETQ. The CDR3 length is 18 residues. J gave up 1 base and V 5 bases, and 12 bases lay outside the gene matches. CDR3 nucleotides: TGCGCCAGCAGGGCGGGACAGGGTAAACCTCAGAACACCGGGGAGCTGTTTTTT. Protein product: CASRAGQGKPQNTGELFF. The whole variable domain, filled in from reference TRBV5-1 and TRBJ2-2, reads KAGVTQTPRYLIKTRGQQVTLSCSPISGHRSVSWYQQTPGQGLQFLFEYFSETQRNKGNFPGRFSGRQFSNSRSEMNVSTLELGDSALYLCASRAGQGKPQNTGELFFGEGSRLTVL.

V usage is TRBV30 and J usage is TRBJ1-3; D is perhaps TRBD1 (5 bases). V lost 0 bases and J 0 bases, leaving 21 bases between the germline ends. Germline V gene data show CDR1 as GTSNPN and CDR2 as SVGIG (reference sequence). CDR3 length equals 19 residues. CDR3 sequence reads: CAWSVLGYIGGTSGNTIYF. DNA of the CDR3: TGTGCCTGGAGTGTACTTGGGTATATCGGCGGGACCTCTGGAAACACCATATATTTT.

The chain recombines TRBV5-8 with TRBJ2-7, with TRBD1 matching over 9 bases. CDR1 SGHTS and CDR2 YDEGEE come from the germline V gene. The CDR3 loop spans 14 amino acids. The junction had 6 bases not matched to a gene; V was cut back by 4 bases and J by 4 bases. The CDR3, as DNA: TGTGCCAGCAGCCGTAGGACAGGGGCATACGAGCAGTACTTC. Translated: CASSRRTGAYEQYF.

The V call is TRBV27, the J call TRBJ1-5; D unresolved. This CDR3 contains 15 residues. V lost 5 bases, J lost 0 bases, and 11 bases lay in between. CDR1 MNHEY and CDR2 SMNVEV come from the germline V gene (reference sequence). CDR3 in amino acids: CASSPTVDSNQPQHF. CDR3 nucleotide sequence: TGTGCCAGCAGTCCTACAGTAGATAGCAATCAGCCCCAGCATTTT.

This chain links TRBV5-1 with TRBJ2-7; TRBD1 aligns across 7 bases. The junction had 8 bases not matched to a gene; V was cut back by 3 bases and J by 2 bases. The germline V gene has CDR1 SGHRS and CDR2 YFSETQ. The CDR3 is 15 amino acids. The DNA of the CDR3 is TGCGCCAGCAGCTGGGTGGGGGACAGCCCCTACGAGCAGTACTTC. Its translation: CASSWVGDSPYEQYF. Full variable domain (missing parts from reference TRBV5-1 and TRBJ2-7): KAGVTQTPRYLIKTRGQQVTLSCSPISGHRSVSWYQQTPGQGLQFLFEYFSETQRNKGNFPGRFSGRQFSNSRSEMNVSTLELGDSALYLCASSWVGDSPYEQYFGPGTRLTVT.

The rearrangement joins TRBV13 to TRBJ2-1; TRBD2 aligns across 9 bases. This CDR3 has 21 amino acids. J was trimmed by 2 bases and V by 5 bases; bases with no gene match: 22. Germline V lookup: CDR1 PRHDT, CDR2 FYEKMQ (reference sequence). Written as DNA, the CDR3 is TGTGCCAGCAGCAGCCACACCGGGACAGTTCAGTCTAGCGGGACCTACAATGAGCAGTTCTTC. Translating gives CASSSHTGTVQSSGTYNEQFF.

V usage is TRBV14 and J usage is TRBJ1-2, with a possible D match to TRBD1 (5 bases). The germline V gene has CDR1 SGHDN and CDR2 FVKESK. V lost 0 bases and J 6 bases, leaving 8 bases between the germline ends. The length of the CDR3 is 13 residues. The CDR3 protein is CASSQERGHGYTF. In nucleotides, the CDR3 is TGTGCCAGCAGCCAAGAAAGGGGTCATGGCTACACCTTC. The variable domain in full, with the rest retrieved from reference TRBV14 and TRBJ1-2, is EAGVTQFPSHSVIEKGQTVTLRCDPISGHDNLYWYRRVMGKEIKFLLHFVKESKQDESGMPNNRFLAERTGGTYSTLKVQPAELEDSGVYFCASSQERGHGYTFGSGTRLTVV.

The chain combines TRBV19 with TRBJ1-2, with 7 bases lining up with TRBD1. Losses at the gene ends were 1 base for V and 1 base for J; bases not matched to a gene: 9. From germline, CDR1 is LNHDA and CDR2 SQIVND (reference sequence). The CDR3 covers 17 residues. The CDR3 DNA sequence: TGTGCCAGTAGTATAGGACAGGGTAGAGGGGATAACTATGGCTACACCTTC. The encoded protein is CASSIGQGRGDNYGYTF.

This chain uses TRBV6-5 with TRBJ2-7; 9 bases agree with TRBD1. Unmatched junction bases numbered 2, after V lost 0 bases and J lost 2 bases. Germline V CDR1 and CDR2: MNHEY, SVGAGI. There are 15 residues in the CDR3. CDR3 coding DNA: TGTGCCAGCAGTTACTCCGGGACAGGGCCCTACGAGCAGTACTTC. It encodes CASSYSGTGPYEQYF.

The gene calls are TRBV19 and TRBJ2-7, with D hard to call. V gave up 7 bases and J gave up 0 bases, with 31 bases separating them. The CDR3 spans 20 residues. The germline gives CDR1 LNHDA, CDR2 SQIVND (reference sequence). The CDR3: CASNMGYGSQLPLGSYEQYF. The CDR3 DNA follows: TGTGCCAGTAATATGGGTTATGGGTCTCAACTACCCCTTGGCTCCTACGAGCAGTACTTC. Filled out from reference TRBV19 and TRBJ2-7, the complete variable domain reads DGGITQSPKYLFRKEGQNVTLSCEQNLNHDAMYWYRQDPGQGLRLIYYSQIVNDFQKGDIAEGYSVSREKKESFPLTVTSAQKNPTAFYLCASNMGYGSQLPLGSYEQYFGPGTRLTVT.

The V gene is TRBV6-1, the J gene TRBJ1-3; D possibly corresponds to TRBD1 (5 bases). The V end was cut by 7 bases, the J end by 2 bases, with 9 bases between. The CDR3 totals 13 residues. Germline loops: CDR1 MNHNS, CDR2 SASEGT. This CDR3 is CASIGHTGNTIYF. DNA for the CDR3: TGTGCCAGCATTGGACACACTGGAAACACCATATATTTT.

The chain employs TRBV5-8 and TRBJ2-1, with D perhaps TRBD1 (6 bases). V was shortened by 4 bases and J by 6 bases, with 11 bases between the two germline ends. From germline, CDR1 is SGHTS and CDR2 YDEGEE. This CDR3 is 13 amino acids long. CDR3 sequence: CASSGLRGNEQFF. In DNA, the CDR3 is TGTGCCAGCAGCGGACTCAGGGGCAATGAGCAGTTCTTC.

CDR3 amino acids: CASSPGTSGGEQFF. CDR3 sequence (DNA): TGCGCCAGCAGCCCCGGGACTAGCGGGGGTGAGCAGTTCTTC. The rearrangement links TRBV5-1 to TRBJ2-1, with 14 nucleotides matching TRBD2. CDR1 is SGHRS and CDR2 is YFSETQ in the germline V gene. The V gene end was trimmed by 4 bases and the J gene end by 9 bases; junction bases not matched to a gene: 3. CDR3 length: 14 amino acids.

This chain uses TRBV29-1 with TRBJ2-1; the match to TRBD2 covers 10 bases. Germline trimming cut 6 bases from V and 0 bases from J; bases unmatched to any gene: 11. The CDR3 is 17 residues long. Germline V lookup: CDR1 SQVTM, CDR2 ANQGSEA. The DNA for the CDR3 is TGCAGCGTAGACGCACTAGCGGGACGAAGCTCCTACAATGAGCAGTTCTTC. Its protein product is CSVDALAGRSSYNEQFF.

CDR3 nucleotide sequence: TGTGCCAGAAGCTTGGGGCCCGGGTCTAATGAAAAACTGTTTTTT. Translation gives CARSLGPGSNEKLFF. The chain joins TRBV5-3 to TRBJ1-4; D uncertain. TRBV5-3 is noted as an ORF with a role that remains uncertain. V was pared by 0 bases and J by 3 bases, with 9 bases between. This CDR3 contains 15 residues.

The J gene is TRBJ2-5, the V gene TRBV19; D perhaps matches TRBD1 (5 bases). V lost 4 bases, J lost 1 base, and 13 bases lay in between. The CDR3 runs to 15 residues. Germline CDR1 and CDR2: LNHDA and SQIVND (reference sequence). CDR3 DNA: TGTGCCAGTAGTACAGTCCAGGGCTTCCAAGAGACCCAGTACTTC. Residues: CASSTVQGFQETQYF.

V is TRBV5-6 and J is TRBJ2-1; maybe TRBD1 (6 bases). Germline values: CDR1 SGHDT, CDR2 YYEEEE. The CDR3 totals 15 residues. V lost 4 bases and J lost 0, with 11 bases in between. The CDR3 spells CASSLVDSSYNEQFF. CDR3 nucleotides: TGTGCCAGCAGCCTAGTGGACAGCTCCTACAATGAGCAGTTCTTC.